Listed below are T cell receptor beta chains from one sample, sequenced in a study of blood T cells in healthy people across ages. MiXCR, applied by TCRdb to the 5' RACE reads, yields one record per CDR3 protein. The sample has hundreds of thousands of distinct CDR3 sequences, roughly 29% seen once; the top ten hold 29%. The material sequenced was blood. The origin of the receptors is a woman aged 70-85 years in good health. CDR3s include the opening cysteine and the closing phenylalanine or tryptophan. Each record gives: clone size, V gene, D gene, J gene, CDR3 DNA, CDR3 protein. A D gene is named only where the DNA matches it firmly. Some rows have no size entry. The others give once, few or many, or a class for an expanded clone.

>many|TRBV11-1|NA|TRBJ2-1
TGTGCCAGCAGCTTAGACAATGAGCAGTTCTTC
CASSLDNEQFF
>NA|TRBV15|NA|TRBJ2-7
TGTGCCACCAGCAGAAGATCTACAGGGAAGGACGAGCAGTACTTC
CATSRRSTGKDEQYF
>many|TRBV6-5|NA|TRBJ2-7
TGTGCCAGCAGTTACTCGAAGCTTTCCAGCTCCTACGAGCAGTACTTC
CASSYSKLSSSYEQYF
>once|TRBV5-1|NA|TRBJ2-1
TGCGCCAGCAGCCCCTCAGCAAATTCCTACAATGAGCAGTTCTTC
CASSPSANSYNEQFF
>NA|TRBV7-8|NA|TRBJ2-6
TGTGCCAGCAGCTCGACATCTTCTGGGGCCAACGTCCTGACTTTC
CASSSTSSGANVLTF
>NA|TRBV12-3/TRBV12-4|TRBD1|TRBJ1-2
TGTGCCAGCAGCCCCCGACAGGGGGCGTCCGGCTACACCTTC
CASSPRQGASGYTF
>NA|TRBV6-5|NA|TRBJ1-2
TGTGCCAGCAGTTTTCGCCGTACAGGGCCGTCTCGAATTTATGGCTACACCTTC
CASSFRRTGPSRIYGYTF
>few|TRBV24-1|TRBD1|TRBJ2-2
TGTGCCACCAGTGATTCCGGGACAGGAAACACCGGGGAGCTGTTTTTT
CATSDSGTGNTGELFF
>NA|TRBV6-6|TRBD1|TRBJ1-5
TGTGCCAGCAGCCCGAGGGGGCTGCAGCCCCAGCATTTT
CASSPRGLQPQHF
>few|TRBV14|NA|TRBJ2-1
TGTGCCAGCAGCCAAGTTGAAGGGACAATGGTAGGTGAGCAGTTCTTC
CASSQVEGTMVGEQFF
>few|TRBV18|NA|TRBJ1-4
TGTGCCAGCAAGTTAGAGAATGAAAAACTGTTTTTT
CASKLENEKLFF
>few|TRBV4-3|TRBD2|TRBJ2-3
TGCGCCAGCAGCCAAGAATCTAGCGGAACAGATACGCAGTATTTT
CASSQESSGTDTQYF
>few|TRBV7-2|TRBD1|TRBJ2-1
TGTGCCAGCAGAGAAAGGGACAGGGGGGTGAGGGGGCAGTTCTTC
CASRERDRGVRGQFF
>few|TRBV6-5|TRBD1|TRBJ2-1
TGTGCCAGCACTTCCCCGGGACAGTCCTACAATGAGCAGTTCTTC
CASTSPGQSYNEQFF
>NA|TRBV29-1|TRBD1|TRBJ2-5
TGCAGCGTGAGAGGACAGGGTAGACAAGAGACCCAGTACTTC
CSVRGQGRQETQYF
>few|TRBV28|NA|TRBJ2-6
TGTGCCAGCAACACCCCTGGTGGGGCCAACGTCCTGACTTTC
CASNTPGGANVLTF
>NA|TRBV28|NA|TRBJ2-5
TGTGCCAGCAGTTTCAGGGATTTTAGGGAGACCCAGTGCTTC
CASSFRDFRETQCF
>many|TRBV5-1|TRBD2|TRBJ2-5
TGCGCCAGCCGGGCCCTGACTAGCGGGAGTCAGACCCAGTACTTC
CASRALTSGSQTQYF
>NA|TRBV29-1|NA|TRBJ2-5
TGCAGCGTTTACTATACCGGGACGCGAGATCAAGAGACCCAGTACTTC
CSVYYTGTRDQETQYF
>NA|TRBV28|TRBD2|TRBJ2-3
TGTGCCAGCAGTCCAGGGCCGCGGGGGGCAGATACGCAGTATTTT
CASSPGPRGADTQYF
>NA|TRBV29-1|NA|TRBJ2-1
TGCAGCGTTGAATTTATGAGGGGCGACTACAATGAGCAGTTCTTC
CSVEFMRGDYNEQFF
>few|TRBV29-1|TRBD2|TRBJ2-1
TGCAGCTCCCGGGCAGCGGGAGCTCCGAGCTCCTACAATGAGCAGTTCTTC
CSSRAAGAPSSYNEQFF
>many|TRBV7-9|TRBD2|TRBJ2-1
TGTGCCAGCAGTCTAAGACTAGCGGGAGTCTACGATGAGCAGTTCTTC
CASSLRLAGVYDEQFF
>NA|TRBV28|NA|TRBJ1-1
TGTGCCAGCAGTAGGGGGGGGCCCATGAACACTGAAGCTTTCTTT
CASSRGGPMNTEAFF
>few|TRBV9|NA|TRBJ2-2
TGTGCCAGCAGCGTAGAATCTTATAGGGCCGGGGAGCTGTTTTTT
CASSVESYRAGELFF
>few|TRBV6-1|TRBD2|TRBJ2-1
TGTGCCAGCAGTGGAGGGCCCGGGACTAGCGGGACGCTGTTCTTC
CASSGGPGTSGTLFF
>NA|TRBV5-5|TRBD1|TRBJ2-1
TGTGCCAGCAGCCTGGGACAGGGCGCTCTGGGGGATGAGCAGTTCTTC
CASSLGQGALGDEQFF